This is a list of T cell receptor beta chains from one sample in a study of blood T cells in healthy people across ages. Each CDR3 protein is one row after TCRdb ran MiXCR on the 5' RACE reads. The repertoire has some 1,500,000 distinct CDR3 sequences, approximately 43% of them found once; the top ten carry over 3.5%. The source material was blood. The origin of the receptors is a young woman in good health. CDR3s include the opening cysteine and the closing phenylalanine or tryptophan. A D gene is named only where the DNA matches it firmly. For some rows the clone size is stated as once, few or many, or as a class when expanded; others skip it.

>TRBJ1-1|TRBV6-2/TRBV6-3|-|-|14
CASSLQGYSGTAFF
TGTGCCAGCAGTTTACAGGGTTACTCCGGGACGGCTTTCTTT
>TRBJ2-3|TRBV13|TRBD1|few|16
CASSIRTGGLTDTQYF
TGTGCCAGCAGCATTCGGACAGGGGGCTTGACAGATACGCAGTATTTT
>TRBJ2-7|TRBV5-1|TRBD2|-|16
CASSSNRLAGFYEQYF
TGCGCCAGCAGCAGCAATAGACTAGCGGGATTTTACGAGCAGTACTTC
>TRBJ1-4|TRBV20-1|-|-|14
CSAPQAEFNEKLFF
TGCAGTGCTCCGCAGGCTGAATTTAATGAAAAACTGTTTTTT
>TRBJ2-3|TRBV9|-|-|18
CASSVAPPQGVRTDTQYF
TGTGCCAGCAGCGTAGCCCCACCCCAGGGTGTGAGGACAGATACGCAGTATTTT
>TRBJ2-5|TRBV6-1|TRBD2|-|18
CASSAPPGLAVMQETQYF
TGTGCCAGCAGTGCGCCTCCGGGACTAGCGGTAATGCAAGAGACCCAGTACTTC
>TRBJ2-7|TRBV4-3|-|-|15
CASSQEKNSPYEQYF
TGCGCCAGCAGCCAAGAGAAGAACTCCCCCTACGAGCAGTACTTC
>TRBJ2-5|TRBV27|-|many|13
CASSLSSWETQYF
TGTGCCAGCAGTTTATCGAGCTGGGAGACCCAGTACTTC
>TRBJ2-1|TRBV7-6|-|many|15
CASSLGGSPYNEQFF
TGTGCCAGCAGCTTAGGCGGGTCGCCCTACAATGAGCAGTTCTTC
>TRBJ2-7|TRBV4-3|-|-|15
CASSRTRDTPYEQYF
TGCGCCAGCAGCCGGACCCGGGACACACCCTACGAGCAGTACTTC
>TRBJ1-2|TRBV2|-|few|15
CASSEALGDGRTYTF
TGTGCCAGCAGTGAAGCGCTCGGGGACGGAAGGACCTACACCTTC
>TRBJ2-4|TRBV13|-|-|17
CASSLRRSVVAKNIQYF
TGTGCCAGCAGCTTGAGGCGGTCCGTAGTAGCCAAAAACATTCAGTACTTC
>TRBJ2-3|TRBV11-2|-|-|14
CASSLGGETDTQYF
TGTGCCAGCAGTTTAGGGGGAGAAACAGATACGCAGTATTTT
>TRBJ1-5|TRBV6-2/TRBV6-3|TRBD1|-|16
CASSYSNAGGTQPQHF
TGTGCCAGCAGTTACTCGAATGCAGGGGGCACTCAGCCCCAGCATTTT
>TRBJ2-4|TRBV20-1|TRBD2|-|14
CSAETSGSWDIQYF
TGCAGTGCTGAGACTAGCGGGAGTTGGGACATTCAGTACTTC
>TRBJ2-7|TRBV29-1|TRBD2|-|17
CSVDPWGGLAVYNEQYF
TGCAGCGTTGACCCCTGGGGCGGACTAGCGGTCTACAATGAGCAGTACTTC
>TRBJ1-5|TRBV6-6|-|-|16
CASSPGGYLSNQPQHF
TGTGCCAGCAGTCCCGGGGGCTACCTTAGCAATCAGCCCCAGCATTTT
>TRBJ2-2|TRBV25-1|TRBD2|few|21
CASSDQALRLAGEMNTGELFF
TGTGCCAGCAGTGACCAGGCCCTGAGACTAGCGGGAGAGATGAACACCGGGGAGCTGTTTTTT
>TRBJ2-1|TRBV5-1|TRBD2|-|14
CASRLSGGANEQFF
TGCGCCAGCAGGCTTAGCGGGGGGGCAAATGAGCAGTTCTTC
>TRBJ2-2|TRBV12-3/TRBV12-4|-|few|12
CASRPNTGELFF
TGCGCCAGCAGACCAAACACCGGGGAGCTGTTTTTT
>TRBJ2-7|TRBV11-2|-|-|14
CASSLVGIDYEQYF
TGTGCCAGCAGCTTAGTAGGGATAGACTACGAGCAGTACTTC
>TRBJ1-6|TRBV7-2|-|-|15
CASTPYGQENSPLHF
TGTGCCAGCACCCCTTACGGGCAGGAAAATTCACCCCTCCACTTT
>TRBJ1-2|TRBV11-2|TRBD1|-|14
CASSLEAGGYGYTF
TGTGCCAGCAGCTTAGAGGCAGGGGGCTATGGCTACACCTTC
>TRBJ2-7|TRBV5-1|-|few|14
CASSLGQSNNEQYF
TGCGCCAGCAGCTTGGGACAGAGTAACAATGAGCAGTACTTC
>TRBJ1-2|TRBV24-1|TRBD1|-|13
CATSEGTAYGYTF
TGTGCCACCAGTGAAGGGACAGCCTATGGCTACACCTTC
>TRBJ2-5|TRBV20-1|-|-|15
CSARDPRTTQETQYF
TGCAGTGCTAGGGACCCCCGGACTACTCAAGAGACCCAGTACTTC
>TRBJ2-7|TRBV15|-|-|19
CATSRVPLGHPSSYNEQYF
TGTGCCACCAGCAGAGTACCTTTAGGGCACCCTAGCTCCTACAATGAGCAGTACTTC
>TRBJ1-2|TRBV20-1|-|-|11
CSARNLGGYTF
TGCAGTGCTAGGAATCTCGGGGGCTACACCTTC
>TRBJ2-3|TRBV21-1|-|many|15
CASSNETGVPDTQYF
TGTGCCAGCAGCAATGAGACAGGGGTACCAGATACGCAGTATTTT
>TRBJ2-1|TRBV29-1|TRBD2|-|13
CSVGTSRYNEQFF
TGCAGCGTTGGGACTAGCCGATACAATGAGCAGTTCTTC
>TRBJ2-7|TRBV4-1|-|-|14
CASGQDTDIYEQYF
TGCGCCAGCGGCCAAGATACAGACATCTACGAGCAGTACTTC
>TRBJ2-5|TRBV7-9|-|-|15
CASSPLTPAGNEQYF
TGTGCCAGCAGCCCCCTAACCCCAGCGGGCAATGAGCAGTACTTC
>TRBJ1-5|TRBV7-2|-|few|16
CASSPRGLLTNQPQHF
TGTGCCAGCAGCCCTAGGGGTTTGCTGACCAATCAGCCCCAGCATTTT
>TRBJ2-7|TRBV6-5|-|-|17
CASSYLVAGQTTYEQYF
TGTGCCAGCAGTTACTTAGTAGCTGGACAGACTACCTACGAGCAGTACTTC
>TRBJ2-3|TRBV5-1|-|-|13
CASSPRGADTQYF
TGCGCCAGCAGTCCTAGGGGAGCAGATACGCAGTATTTT
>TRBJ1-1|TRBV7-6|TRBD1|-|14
CASSLTGGMTEAFF
TGTGCCAGCAGCTTAACAGGGGGGATGACTGAAGCTTTCTTT
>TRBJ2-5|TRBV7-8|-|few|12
CASSQIRDNVYF
TGTGCCAGCAGCCAAATTCGGGACAACGTGTACTTC
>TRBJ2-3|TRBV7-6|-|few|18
CASSLAARGRAVTDTQYF
TGTGCCAGCAGCTTAGCGGCGAGAGGCCGGGCGGTTACAGATACGCAGTATTTT
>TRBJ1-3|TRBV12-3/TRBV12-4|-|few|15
CASSFGGLSGNTIYF
TGTGCCAGCAGTTTTGGCGGCCTCTCTGGAAACACCATATATTTT
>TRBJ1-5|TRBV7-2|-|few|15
CASSLGSGFSQPQHF
TGTGCCAGCAGCTTGGGGTCGGGGTTTAGTCAGCCCCAGCATTTT
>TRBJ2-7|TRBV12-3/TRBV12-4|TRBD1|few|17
CASSSREGTGSSYEQYF
TGTGCCAGCAGTTCCCGAGAGGGGACAGGGAGTTCCTACGAGCAGTACTTC
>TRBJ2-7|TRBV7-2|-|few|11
CASSSVHEQYF
TGTGCCAGCAGCTCAGTACACGAGCAGTACTTC
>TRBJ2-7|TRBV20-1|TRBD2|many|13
CSARGGFGYEQYF
TGCAGTGCTAGGGGGGGGTTCGGGTACGAGCAGTACTTC
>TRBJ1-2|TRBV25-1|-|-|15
CASSGQPGGGDGYTF
TGTGCCAGTAGTGGGCAGCCCGGCGGAGGGGATGGCTACACCTTC
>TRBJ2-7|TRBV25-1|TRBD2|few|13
CASTSGRSNEQYF
TGTGCCAGCACTAGCGGGAGAAGTAACGAGCAGTACTTC
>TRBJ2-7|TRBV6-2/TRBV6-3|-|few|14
CASSYEYLTYEQYF
TGTGCCAGCAGTTACGAGTACCTAACCTACGAGCAGTACTTC
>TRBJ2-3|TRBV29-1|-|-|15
CSVRDRHSSTDTQYF
TGCAGCGTTCGAGACAGGCATTCTAGCACAGATACGCAGTATTTT
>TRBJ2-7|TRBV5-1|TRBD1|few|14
CASSLSRDRDEQYF
TGCGCCAGCAGCTTGAGCCGGGACAGGGACGAGCAGTACTTC
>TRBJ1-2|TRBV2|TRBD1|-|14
CASSQGRGQVGYTF
TGTGCCAGCAGTCAAGGCAGGGGGCAAGTTGGCTACACCTTC
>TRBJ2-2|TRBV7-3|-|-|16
CASSLTVSGLTGELFF
TGTGCCAGCAGCTTAACGGTTTCGGGATTAACCGGGGAGCTGTTTTTT
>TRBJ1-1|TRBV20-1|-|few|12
CSASKTVLEAFF
TGCAGTGCTTCCAAGACAGTCCTTGAAGCTTTCTTT
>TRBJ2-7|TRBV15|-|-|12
CATSRRTGEQYF
TGTGCCACCAGCAGGAGGACGGGCGAGCAGTACTTC
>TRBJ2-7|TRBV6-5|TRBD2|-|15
CASSRGGLVRYEQYF
TGTGCCAGCAGCCGAGGAGGACTAGTACGGTACGAGCAGTACTTC
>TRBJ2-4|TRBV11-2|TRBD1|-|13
CASSLGQGHIQYF
TGTGCCAGCAGCTTAGGACAGGGACACATTCAGTACTTC
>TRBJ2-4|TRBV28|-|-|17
CASSFASGQIKENIQYF
TGTGCCAGCAGTTTCGCCTCCGGACAGATTAAGGAAAACATTCAGTACTTC